This is a list of T cell receptor beta chains from one sample in a study of cytomegalovirus exposure and HLA in healthy donors. Method: immunoSEQ multiplex PCR; TCRdb's copy keeps in-frame clones and lacks some. The sample shows 100,000 to 150,000 clones, around three quarters of them seen only once. Source material: PBMCs. Receptor source: a woman between 50 and 59 years old in good health and CMV-seronegative. CDR3s include the opening cysteine and the closing phenylalanine or tryptophan. D genes are given only for firm matches. Some rows mark clone size as missing; the rest say once, few, many or name a class of expanded clone.

D gene: TRBD1
clone size: -
V gene: TRBV29-1
J gene: TRBJ2-7
CDR3 protein: CSVKGRTGEGEQYF
CDR3 DNA: TGCAGCGTCAAGGGGAGGACAGGGGAGGGCGAGCAGTACTTC

D gene: TRBD2
clone size: -
V gene: TRBV5-5
J gene: TRBJ2-3
CDR3 protein: CASSLAGLARTDTQYF
CDR3 DNA: TGTGCCAGCAGCTTGGCCGGACTAGCCCGCACAGATACGCAGTATTTT

D gene: TRBD2
clone size: -
V gene: TRBV4-1
J gene: TRBJ2-7
CDR3 protein: CASSQVLAGGGSYEQYF
CDR3 DNA: TGCGCCAGCAGCCAAGTCCTAGCGGGAGGAGGATCCTACGAGCAGTACTTC

D gene: -
clone size: -
V gene: TRBV28
J gene: TRBJ2-1
CDR3 protein: CASSFPGSSAQGFF
CDR3 DNA: TGTGCCAGCAGTTTTCCGGGGTCTAGCGCCCAGGGGTTCTTC

D gene: -
clone size: few
V gene: TRBV25-1
J gene: TRBJ1-3
CDR3 protein: CASGKQGSGNTIYF
CDR3 DNA: TGTGCCAGCGGCAAACAGGGATCTGGAAACACCATATATTTT

D gene: -
clone size: -
V gene: TRBV5-6
J gene: TRBJ1-1
CDR3 protein: CAISFGRANTEAFF
CDR3 DNA: TGTGCCATCAGCTTTGGGCGGGCGAACACTGAAGCTTTCTTT

D gene: TRBD2
clone size: -
V gene: TRBV5-1
J gene: TRBJ2-7
CDR3 protein: CASSPGGMGGEQYF
CDR3 DNA: TGCGCCAGCAGCCCGGGGGGAATGGGTGGCGAGCAGTACTTC

D gene: -
clone size: few
V gene: TRBV6-5
J gene: TRBJ2-7
CDR3 protein: CASSFQDTPYEQYF
CDR3 DNA: TGTGCCAGCAGTTTCCAGGACACCCCCTACGAGCAGTACTTC

D gene: -
clone size: -
V gene: TRBV25-1
J gene: TRBJ2-5
CDR3 protein: CASSSYWTEETQYF
CDR3 DNA: TGTGCCAGCAGTTCATACTGGACAGAAGAGACCCAGTACTTC

D gene: TRBD2
clone size: -
V gene: TRBV7-3
J gene: TRBJ2-1
CDR3 protein: CASSFTSVGEQFF
CDR3 DNA: TGTGCCAGCAGCTTCACTAGCGTCGGTGAGCAGTTCTTC

D gene: -
clone size: -
V gene: TRBV5-1
J gene: TRBJ2-7
CDR3 protein: CASSLVQGYEQYF
CDR3 DNA: TGCGCCAGCAGCTTGGTACAGGGCTACGAGCAGTACTTC

D gene: TRBD1
clone size: -
V gene: TRBV7-9
J gene: TRBJ2-5
CDR3 protein: CASSSGRGLETQYF
CDR3 DNA: TGTGCCAGCAGCTCGGGCAGGGGGTTGGAGACCCAGTACTTC

D gene: -
clone size: -
V gene: TRBV27
J gene: TRBJ2-3
CDR3 protein: CASSLGGQNTDTQYF
CDR3 DNA: TGTGCCAGCAGTTTGGGCGGACAAAACACAGATACGCAGTATTTT

D gene: TRBD1
clone size: -
V gene: TRBV6-1
J gene: TRBJ2-3
CDR3 protein: CASSDWDREADTQYF
CDR3 DNA: TGTGCCAGCAGTGATTGGGACAGGGAAGCAGATACGCAGTATTTT

D gene: TRBD1
clone size: -
V gene: TRBV6-6
J gene: TRBJ1-2
CDR3 protein: CASSQDRGPYYGYTF
CDR3 DNA: TGTGCCAGCAGCCAGGACAGGGGGCCCTACTATGGCTACACCTTC

D gene: -
clone size: few
V gene: TRBV9
J gene: TRBJ2-2
CDR3 protein: CASSVGGGELFF
CDR3 DNA: TGTGCCAGCAGCGTCGGCGGCGGGGAGCTGTTTTTT

D gene: TRBD2
clone size: -
V gene: TRBV15
J gene: TRBJ2-3
CDR3 protein: CATSIEGTTTSGRQATQYF
CDR3 DNA: TGTGCCACCAGCATAGAGGGAACTACGACTAGCGGGAGGCAAGCTACGCAGTATTTT

D gene: TRBD1
clone size: -
V gene: TRBV6-1
J gene: TRBJ1-3
CDR3 protein: CASQPDRETGNTIYF
CDR3 DNA: TGTGCCAGCCAGCCCGACAGGGAAACTGGAAACACCATATATTTT

D gene: TRBD1
clone size: -
V gene: TRBV7-3
J gene: TRBJ1-3
CDR3 protein: CASSPEGAASGNTIYF
CDR3 DNA: TGTGCCAGCAGCCCAGAGGGGGCGGCCTCTGGAAACACCATATATTTT

D gene: TRBD1
clone size: -
V gene: TRBV5-4
J gene: TRBJ1-4
CDR3 protein: CASSLDRGDEKLFF
CDR3 DNA: TGTGCCAGCAGCTTGGACAGGGGGGATGAAAAACTGTTTTTT

D gene: TRBD1
clone size: -
V gene: TRBV28
J gene: TRBJ2-7
CDR3 protein: CASSPGDRVGEQYF
CDR3 DNA: TGTGCCAGCAGTCCCGGTGACAGGGTGGGAGAGCAGTACTTC

D gene: -
clone size: -
V gene: TRBV7-9
J gene: TRBJ2-7
CDR3 protein: CASSPRQAYEQYF
CDR3 DNA: TGTGCCAGCAGCCCGCGACAAGCCTACGAGCAGTACTTC

D gene: TRBD1
clone size: -
V gene: TRBV4-2
J gene: TRBJ2-6
CDR3 protein: CASSPYFPGTGASGANVLTF
CDR3 DNA: TGTGCCAGCAGCCCTTACTTTCCCGGGACAGGGGCATCTGGGGCCAACGTCCTGACTTTC